The 23 T cell receptor beta chains below all came from one sample that was sequenced in a study of T-cell reconstitution after alpha-beta-depleted transplantation in children. Unique molecular identifiers tagged the TCRbeta library. TCRdb called the PCR reads again in MiXCR, with one record for every CDR3 protein. Of under 250,000 distinct CDR3 sequences detected, 20% to 30% appear once; the ten largest clones hold 4.5% to 5.5%. The sample was PBMCs, mostly from graft donor cells, taken 360 days after TCRalphabeta/CD19-depleted stem cell transplant. These TCRs come from a female patient aged 2 to 10 who had a stem cell transplant for congenital amegakaryocytic thrombocytopenia, so the T cells may come from the graft donor.

The J gene is TRBJ2-7, the V gene TRBV15; D is perhaps TRBD2 (7 bases). Between the trimmed V and J ends, which lost 5 bases and 4 bases, there was a span of 21 bases. The CDR3 is 16 residues long. Germline loops: CDR1 LNHNV, CDR2 YYDKDF (reference sequence). CDR3 DNA sequence: TGTGCCACCAGCGGCCTGGGGGGGGCCACGTCATACGAGCAGTACTTC. Protein sequence: CATSGLGGATSYEQYF.

This rearrangement joins TRBV12-3 or TRBV12-4 to TRBJ1-2; 7 nucleotides agree with TRBD1. The CDR3 has 16 residues. J lost 4 bases, V lost 5 bases, and 13 bases had no gene match. Here the CDR3 reads CASSRRWTGNLYGYTF. Written as DNA, the CDR3 is TGTGCCAGCAGTAGACGCTGGACAGGAAACCTCTATGGCTACACCTTC.

This clonotype was counted between two and nine times. This chain connects TRBV5-1 to TRBJ2-7; 9 bases match TRBD1. The CDR3 totals 17 residues. With 1 base clipped from V and 1 base from J, the junction kept 9 bases outside the gene matches. Germline V gene lookup returns CDR1 SGHRS and CDR2 YFSETQ. This CDR3 reads CASSLRSTGGNSYEQYF. The CDR3 nucleotides are TGCGCCAGCAGCTTGAGATCGACAGGGGGAAATTCCTACGAGCAGTACTTC.

The rearrangement uses TRBV7-9 and TRBJ2-5, with 7 bases matching TRBD1. Per the germline V gene, CDR1 is SEHNR and CDR2 is FQNEAQ (reference sequence). With 4 bases clipped from V and 2 bases from J, the junction kept 7 bases outside the gene matches. The CDR3 is made up of 15 amino acids. The CDR3 DNA is TGTGCCAGCAGCTACCCCGGGACAGCACAAGAGACCCAGTACTTC. This encodes CASSYPGTAQETQYF. The full variable domain, its missing parts supplied by reference TRBV7-9 and TRBJ2-5, is DTGVSQNPRHKITKRGQNVTFRCDPISEHNRLYWYRQTLGQGPEFLTYFQNEAQLEKSRLLSDRFSAERPKGSFSTLEIQRTEQGDSAMYLCASSYPGTAQETQYFGPGTRLLVL.

The CDR3 reads CASSANRDGNQPQHF. In DNA, the CDR3 is TGTGCCAGCAGTGCAAACAGGGATGGGAATCAGCCCCAGCATTTT. The J gene is TRBJ1-5, the V gene TRBV6-2 or TRBV6-3; tentatively, D is TRBD1 (6 bases). The V end was cut by 5 bases, the J end by 4 bases, with 15 bases between. CDR1 and CDR2 (germline): MNHEY, SVGEGT. The CDR3 spans 15 residues.

This clonotype was seen more than once but under ten times. This rearrangement joins TRBV12-3 or TRBV12-4 to TRBJ2-5; a possible D gene is TRBD1 (5 bases). The CDR3 is made up of 15 amino acids. Trimming took 3 bases from V and 1 from J, leaving 12 bases between them. The CDR3 region has the DNA TGTGCCAGCAGTTTCGGACATAACTTCCAAGAGACCCAGTACTTC. Encoded protein: CASSFGHNFQETQYF.

This clonotype was observed a single time. V and J are TRBV7-3 and TRBJ2-1; tentative D call: TRBD2 (6 bases). Germline CDR1 SGHTA, CDR2 FQGTGA. Trimming stripped 5 bases from V and 0 bases from J, with 14 bases between. The CDR3 loop spans 16 amino acids. CDR3 residues: CASSLTPAGSYNEQFF. As DNA, the CDR3 is TGTGCCAGCAGCCTTACTCCAGCGGGCTCCTACAATGAGCAGTTCTTC.

This clonotype was picked up many times. The genes are TRBV6-1 and TRBJ2-7; no clear D gene. This CDR3 has 12 residues. Germline loops: CDR1 MNHNS, CDR2 SASEGT. Trimming pared 5 bases from V and 3 bases from J, leaving 8 bases between. The DNA of the CDR3 is TGTGCCAGCAGTCCTTCAGGCTACGAGCAGTACTTC. Translation gives CASSPSGYEQYF.

This clonotype turned up a few times. CDR3 in DNA: TGCAGTGCCCGGGACAGAACCTACGAGCAGTACTTC. Residues: CSARDRTYEQYF. The chain joins TRBV20-1 to TRBJ2-7; TRBD1 agrees at 7 bases. Germline CDR1 and CDR2: DFQATT and SNEGSKA (reference sequence). The V and J ends lost 6 bases and 2 bases, in that order; junction bases with no gene match: 4. CDR3 length: 12 residues.

The V gene is TRBV28, the J gene TRBJ2-7, with 10 bases lining up with TRBD2. Germline assignment: CDR1 MDHEN and CDR2 SYDVKM. CDR3 length equals 17 residues. V lost 7 bases and J lost 4; bases outside the gene matches: 16. The CDR3 DNA reads as TGTGCCAGCAATAGCGCAGGGGGCAAGCGGGAGGGTTACGAGCAGTACTTC. Encoded protein: CASNSAGGKREGYEQYF.

The V call is TRBV2, the J call TRBJ2-2, with no clear D. V was shortened by 3 bases and J by 6 bases, with 14 bases between the two germline ends. CDR1 and CDR2 (germline): SNHLY, FYNNEI. CDR3 length: 15 residues. The CDR3 coding sequence is TGTGCCAGCAGTGAGTTACAGATACACGCCGGGGAGCTGTTTTTT. As protein: CASSELQIHAGELFF.

The chain combines TRBV2 with TRBJ1-1; possible D gene TRBD1, 6 bases. Trimming took 6 bases from V and 8 from J, leaving 13 bases between them. The CDR3 covers 12 residues. Germline CDR1 is SNHLY and CDR2 is FYNNEI. The CDR3: CASRETGTEAFF. In nucleotides, the CDR3 is TGTGCCAGCAGAGAGACCGGGACAGAAGCTTTCTTT.

This clonotype was recorded a few times. The rearrangement joins TRBV28 to TRBJ1-5; a possible D gene is TRBD1 (5 bases). The germline V and J ends were trimmed by 3 bases and 6 bases, with 15 bases remaining between them. Germline V CDR1 and CDR2: MDHEN, SYDVKM. The CDR3 totals 15 residues. CDR3 sequence: CASSLESAGPQPQHF. The CDR3 nucleotides read TGTGCCAGCAGTTTGGAATCGGCAGGGCCTCAGCCCCAGCATTTT.

The V gene is TRBV7-9, the J gene TRBJ1-2; TRBD1 agrees at 10 bases. This CDR3 has 15 amino acids. J was trimmed by 3 bases and V by 5 bases; bases with no gene match: 6. The germline V gene has CDR1 SEHNR and CDR2 FQNEAQ (reference sequence). The CDR3 nucleotides read TGTGCCAGCAGCGGCAGGGACAGGGGAGACTATGGCTACACCTTC. This translates into CASSGRDRGDYGYTF.

This clonotype was counted a few times. The gene calls are TRBV20-1 and TRBJ2-2; D is unclear. V was pared by 1 base and J by 0 bases, with 12 bases between. CDR3 length equals 16 residues. CDR1 is DFQATT and CDR2 is SNEGSKA in the germline V gene (reference sequence). Here the CDR3 reads CSARGNGPPNTGELFF. In DNA, the CDR3 is TGCAGTGCTAGAGGCAACGGGCCCCCGAACACCGGGGAGCTGTTTTTT.

This sequence joins TRBV29-1 and TRBJ2-3; possibly TRBD1 or TRBD2 for D (5 bases each). CDR1 and CDR2 from the germline V gene are SQVTM and ANQGSEA. This CDR3 spans 14 amino acids. V was clipped by 4 bases and J by 4 bases, with 15 bases between them. CDR3 in DNA: TGCAGCGTTGGTCGGGGCCAAAGAGCAGATACGCAGTATTTT. It encodes CSVGRGQRADTQYF.

V gene TRBV12-3 or TRBV12-4 combines with J gene TRBJ2-4; TRBD1 might be the D (5 bases). This CDR3 comprises 15 residues. V shed 4 bases and J shed 1 base, with 11 bases lying between them. As DNA, the CDR3 is TGTGCCAGCAGTTGGGCAGGGTCGGCCAAAAACATTCAGTACTTC. Residues: CASSWAGSAKNIQYF.

The V call is TRBV4-3, the J call TRBJ2-1, with D maybe TRBD2 (5 bases). CDR3 length equals 16 residues. Germline-derived CDR1 and CDR2 are LGHNA and YSLEER. Trimming shortened V by 1 base and J by 2 bases, and 12 bases separated the two germline ends. CDR3 nucleotide sequence: TGCGCCAGCAGCCAAGGAAGGGAGTACGCCTACAATGAGCAGTTCTTC. This codes for CASSQGREYAYNEQFF.

Remarks on this clonotype: At one boundary the junction diverges from the germline segment, which might be a read error. This chain joins TRBV5-1 and TRBJ1-1; TRBD1 agrees at 7 bases. The germline V gene encodes CDR1 SGHRS and CDR2 YFSETQ. This CDR3 has 13 residues. DNA of the CDR3: TGCCCCAGCAGCTTGGCAGGGGGCACTGAAGCTTTCTTT. Its protein is CPSSLAGGTEAFF.

In the case of this clonotype: The germline gene is not matched at one end of the junction; a read error may be the cause. The chain couples TRBV29-1 to TRBJ1-2, with unresolved D. CDR3 length equals 10 residues. The germline V gene encodes CDR1 SQVTM and CDR2 ANQGSEA. The chain's CDR3 is CSVVSGVSYF. DNA for the CDR3: TGCAGCGTTGTGTCCGGGGTCTCCTACTTC.

This clonotype showed up many times. The V gene is TRBV5-1, the J gene TRBJ2-1; D possibly matches TRBD1 or TRBD2 (5 bases each). V lost 0 bases to trimming and J lost 7 bases, with 8 bases between them. Germline V gives CDR1 SGHRS, CDR2 YFSETQ. The CDR3 runs to 13 residues. DNA for the CDR3: TGCGCCAGCAGCTTGGGATGGGGGAATGAGCAGTTCTTC. Its translation is CASSLGWGNEQFF.

The chain links TRBV12-3 or TRBV12-4 to TRBJ2-3; D is unresolved. Deletions cut 9 bases from V and 4 bases from J, with 11 bases between. This CDR3 has 12 amino acids. The CDR3 spells CASLGLADTQYF. CDR3 DNA sequence: TGTGCCAGTCTAGGGCTGGCAGATACGCAGTATTTT.

The V and J genes are TRBV4-1 and TRBJ2-1; 10 bases line up with TRBD2. V shed 8 bases and J 3 bases; nucleotides not matched to a gene: 7. CDR3 length: 15 residues. Germline V lookup: CDR1 MGHRA, CDR2 YSYEKL. The CDR3 reads CASGGLAGGYNEQFF. CDR3 sequence (DNA): TGCGCCAGCGGAGGGTTAGCGGGGGGCTACAATGAGCAGTTCTTC.